The T cell receptor (beta chain) described here comes from a study of shared clonotypes between healthy human individuals. Remarks on this clone: The antigen is undetermined.

As handled by the study authors: ImmunoSEQ sequences covered only the junction and lacked quality scores; filtering therefore differed. Sequencing was performed with immunoSEQ multiplex PCR; in TCRdb, only in-frame clones are kept and a portion is missing. For V, J and clone size, that table is used; D and trimming come from the DNA. The data show over 2 million clones, with about 95% seen just once and about 1.1% held by the top ten. Study conclusions and caveats: Relative to clonotypes present in all four donors, those not shared had lower generation probabilities. The researchers took only blood, and tissue repertoires probably look different.

Naive-designated CD8 cells lacked CD45RO, were positively enriched for CCR7, and omitted terminally differentiated effector memory CD45RA+ cells. The donors, all of them Caucasian adults, lived in Nashville, Tennessee. The specimen was naive CD8+ T cells sorted from blood. The sequence derives from a man aged 18 to 29 in good health.

The chain's CDR3 is CASSTGDYRYTEAFF. CDR3 in DNA: TGTGCCAGCAGCACAGGGGACTATAGGTACACTGAAGCTTTCTTT. The chain couples TRBV9 to TRBJ1-1, with 7 bases fitting TRBD1. The CDR3 is made up of 15 amino acids. V shed 4 bases, J shed 3 bases, and the junction held 9 bases outside the gene matches. CDR1 and CDR2 from the germline V gene are SGDLS and YYNGEE.